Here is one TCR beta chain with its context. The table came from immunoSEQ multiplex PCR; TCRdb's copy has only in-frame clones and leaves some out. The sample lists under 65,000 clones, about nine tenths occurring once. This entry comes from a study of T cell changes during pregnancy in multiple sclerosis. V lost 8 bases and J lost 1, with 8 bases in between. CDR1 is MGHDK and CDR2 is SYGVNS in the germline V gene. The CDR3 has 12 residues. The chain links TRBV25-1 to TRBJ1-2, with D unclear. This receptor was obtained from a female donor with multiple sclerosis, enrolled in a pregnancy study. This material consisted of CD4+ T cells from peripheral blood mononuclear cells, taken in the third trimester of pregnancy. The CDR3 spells CASQAGNYGYTF. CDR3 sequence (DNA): TGTGCCAGCCAGGCGGGTAACTATGGCTACACCTTC.